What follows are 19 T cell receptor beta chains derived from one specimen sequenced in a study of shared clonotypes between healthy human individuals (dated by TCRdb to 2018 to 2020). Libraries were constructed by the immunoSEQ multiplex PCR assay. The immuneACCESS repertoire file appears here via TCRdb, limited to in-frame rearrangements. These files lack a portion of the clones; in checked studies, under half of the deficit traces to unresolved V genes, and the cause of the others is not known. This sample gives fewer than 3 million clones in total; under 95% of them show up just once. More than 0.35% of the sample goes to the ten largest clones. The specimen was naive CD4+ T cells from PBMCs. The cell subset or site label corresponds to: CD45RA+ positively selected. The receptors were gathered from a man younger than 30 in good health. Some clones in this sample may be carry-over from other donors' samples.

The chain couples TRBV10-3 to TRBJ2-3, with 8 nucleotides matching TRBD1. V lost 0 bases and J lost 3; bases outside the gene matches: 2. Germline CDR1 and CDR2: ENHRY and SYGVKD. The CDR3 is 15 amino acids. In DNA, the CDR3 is TGTGCCATCAGTGAGTCCGACAGGGGTACAGATACGCAGTATTTT. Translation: CAISESDRGTDTQYF.

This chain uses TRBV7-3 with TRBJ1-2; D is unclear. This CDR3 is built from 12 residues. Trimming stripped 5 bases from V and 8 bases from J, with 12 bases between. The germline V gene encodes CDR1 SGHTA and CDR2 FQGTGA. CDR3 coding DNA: TGTGCCAGCAGCCCGGCTGGGCGGGGCTACACCTTC. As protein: CASSPAGRGYTF. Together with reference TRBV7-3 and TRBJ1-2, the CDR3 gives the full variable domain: GAGVSQTPSNKVTEKGKYVELRCDPISGHTALYWYRQSLGQGPEFLIYFQGTGAADDSGLPNDRFFAVRPEGSVSTLKIQRTERGDSAVYLCASSPAGRGYTFGSGTRLTVV.

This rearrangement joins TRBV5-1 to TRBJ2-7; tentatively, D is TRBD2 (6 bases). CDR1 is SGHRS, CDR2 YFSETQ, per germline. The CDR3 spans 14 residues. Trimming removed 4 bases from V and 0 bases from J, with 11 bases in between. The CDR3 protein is CASSALANSYEQYF. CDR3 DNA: TGCGCCAGCAGCGCGCTAGCGAACTCCTACGAGCAGTACTTC.

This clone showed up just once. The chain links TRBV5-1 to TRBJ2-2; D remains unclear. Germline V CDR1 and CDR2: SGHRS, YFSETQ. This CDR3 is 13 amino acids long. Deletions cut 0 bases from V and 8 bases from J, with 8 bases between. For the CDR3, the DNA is TGCGCCAGCAGCTTGGATCCCGAAGGGGAGCTGTTTTTT. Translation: CASSLDPEGELFF.

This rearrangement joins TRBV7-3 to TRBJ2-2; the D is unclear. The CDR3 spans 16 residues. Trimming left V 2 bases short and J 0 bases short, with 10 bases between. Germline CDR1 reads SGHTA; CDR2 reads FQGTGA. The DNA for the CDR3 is TGTGCCAGCAGCTTAGGTGCCCGTGCGAACACCGGGGAGCTGTTTTTT. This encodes CASSLGARANTGELFF.

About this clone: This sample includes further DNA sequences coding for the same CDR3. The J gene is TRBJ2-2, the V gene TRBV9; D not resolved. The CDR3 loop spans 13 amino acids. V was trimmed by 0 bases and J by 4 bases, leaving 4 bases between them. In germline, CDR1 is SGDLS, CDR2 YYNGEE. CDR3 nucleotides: TGTGCCAGCAGCGTAGTGGTCACCGGGGAGCTGTTTTTT. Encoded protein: CASSVVVTGELFF. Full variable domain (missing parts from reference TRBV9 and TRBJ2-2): DSGVTQTPKHLITATGQRVTLRCSPRSGDLSVYWYQQSLDQGLQFLIQYYNGEERAKGNILERFSAQQFPDLHSELNLSSLELGDSALYFCASSVVVTGELFFGEGSRLTVL.

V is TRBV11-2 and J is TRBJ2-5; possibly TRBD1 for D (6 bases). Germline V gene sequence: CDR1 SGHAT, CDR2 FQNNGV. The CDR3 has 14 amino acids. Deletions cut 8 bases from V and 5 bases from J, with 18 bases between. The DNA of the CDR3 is TGTGCCAGCGCCCGGGACAATTATGGGGAGACCCAGTACTTC. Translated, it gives CASARDNYGETQYF. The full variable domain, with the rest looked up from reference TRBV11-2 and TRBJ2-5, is EAGVAQSPRYKIIEKRQSVAFWCNPISGHATLYWYQQILGQGPKLLIQFQNNGVVDDSQLPKDRFSAERLKGVDSTLKIQPAKLEDSAVYLCASARDNYGETQYFGPGTRLLVL.

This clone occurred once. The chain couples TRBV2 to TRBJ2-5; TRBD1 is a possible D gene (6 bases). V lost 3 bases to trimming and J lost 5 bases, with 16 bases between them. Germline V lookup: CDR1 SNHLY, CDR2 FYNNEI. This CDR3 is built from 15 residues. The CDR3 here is CASSDLNRVGETQYF. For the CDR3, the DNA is TGTGCCAGCAGTGACCTAAACAGGGTAGGGGAGACCCAGTACTTC.

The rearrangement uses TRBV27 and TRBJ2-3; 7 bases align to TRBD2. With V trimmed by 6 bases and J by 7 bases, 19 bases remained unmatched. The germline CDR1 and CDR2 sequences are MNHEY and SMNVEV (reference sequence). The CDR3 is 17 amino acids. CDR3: CASRVSSDGRRHYTQYF. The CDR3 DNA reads TGTGCCAGCAGAGTCTCTTCCGACGGGAGGCGACACTATACGCAGTATTTT.

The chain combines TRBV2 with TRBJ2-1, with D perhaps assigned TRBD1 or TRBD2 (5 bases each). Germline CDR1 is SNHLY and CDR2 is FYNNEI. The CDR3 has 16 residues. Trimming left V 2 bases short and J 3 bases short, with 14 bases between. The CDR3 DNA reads TGTGCCAGCAGTGAATGGGGACGGAGCGACTACAATGAGCAGTTCTTC. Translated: CASSEWGRSDYNEQFF.

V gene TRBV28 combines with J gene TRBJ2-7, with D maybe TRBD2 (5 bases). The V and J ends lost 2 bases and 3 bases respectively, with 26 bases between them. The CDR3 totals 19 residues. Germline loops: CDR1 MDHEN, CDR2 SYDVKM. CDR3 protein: CASSLLLPDLREDDYEQYF. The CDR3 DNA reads TGTGCCAGCAGTTTACTACTGCCCGACCTGAGGGAAGATGACTACGAGCAGTACTTC.

The CDR3 sequence: CASSLVRDQETQYF. CDR3 coding DNA: TGCGCCAGCAGCTTGGTAAGAGACCAAGAGACCCAGTACTTC. The V call is TRBV5-1, the J call TRBJ2-5, with no clear D. The length of the CDR3 is 14 residues. Per germline, CDR1 SGHRS and CDR2 YFSETQ. The ends were cut back, 0 bases at V and 0 bases at J, with 6 bases in the middle. Using reference TRBV5-1 and TRBJ2-5 for the parts outside the CDR3, the full variable domain is KAGVTQTPRYLIKTRGQQVTLSCSPISGHRSVSWYQQTPGQGLQFLFEYFSETQRNKGNFPGRFSGRQFSNSRSEMNVSTLELGDSALYLCASSLVRDQETQYFGPGTRLLVL.

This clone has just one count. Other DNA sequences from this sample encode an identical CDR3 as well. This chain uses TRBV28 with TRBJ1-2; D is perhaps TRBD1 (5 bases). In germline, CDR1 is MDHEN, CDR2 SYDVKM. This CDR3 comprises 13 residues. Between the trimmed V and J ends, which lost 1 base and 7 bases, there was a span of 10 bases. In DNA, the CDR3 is TGTGCCAGCAGTTTATACGCAGGGCCTGGCTACACCTTC. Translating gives CASSLYAGPGYTF.

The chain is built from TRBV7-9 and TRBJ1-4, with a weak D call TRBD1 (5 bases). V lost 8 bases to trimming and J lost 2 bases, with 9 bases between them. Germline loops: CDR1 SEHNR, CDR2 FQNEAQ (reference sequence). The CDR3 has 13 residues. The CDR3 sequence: CASLRGTNEKLFF. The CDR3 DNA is TGTGCCAGCCTCCGGGGCACTAATGAAAAACTGTTTTTT.

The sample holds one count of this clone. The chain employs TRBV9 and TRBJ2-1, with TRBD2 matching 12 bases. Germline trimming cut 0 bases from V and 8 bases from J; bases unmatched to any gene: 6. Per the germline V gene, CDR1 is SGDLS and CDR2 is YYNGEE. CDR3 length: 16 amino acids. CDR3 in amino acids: CASSVAPTSGGDEQFF. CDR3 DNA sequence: TGTGCCAGCAGCGTAGCTCCGACTAGCGGGGGCGATGAGCAGTTCTTC.

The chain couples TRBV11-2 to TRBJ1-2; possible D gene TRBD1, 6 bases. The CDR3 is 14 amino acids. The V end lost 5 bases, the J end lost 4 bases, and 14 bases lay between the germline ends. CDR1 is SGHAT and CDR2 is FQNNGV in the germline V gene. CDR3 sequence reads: CASSLLRGPYGYTF. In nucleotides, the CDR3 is TGTGCCAGCAGCCTGCTTCGGGGGCCCTATGGCTACACCTTC.

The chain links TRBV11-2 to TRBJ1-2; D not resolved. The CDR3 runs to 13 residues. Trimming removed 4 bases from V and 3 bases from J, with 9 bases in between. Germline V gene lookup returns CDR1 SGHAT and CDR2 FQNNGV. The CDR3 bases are TGTGCCAGCAGCTCCTCCACGTACTATGGCTACACCTTC. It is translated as CASSSSTYYGYTF.

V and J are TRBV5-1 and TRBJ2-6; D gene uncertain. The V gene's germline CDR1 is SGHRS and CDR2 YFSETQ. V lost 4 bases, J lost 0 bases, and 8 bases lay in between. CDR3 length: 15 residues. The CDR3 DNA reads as TGCGCCAGCAGCGAGGTGAGCTCTGGGGCCAACGTCCTGACTTTC. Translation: CASSEVSSGANVLTF.

CDR3 region: CASRSYVIASGNTIYF. The CDR3 DNA is TGTGCCAGCCGGTCATATGTTATAGCCTCTGGAAACACCATATATTTT. The chain recombines TRBV2 with TRBJ1-3; D is ambiguous. The CDR3 length is 16 residues. The V end was cut by 8 bases, the J end by 0 bases, with 17 bases between. Per germline, CDR1 SNHLY and CDR2 FYNNEI.